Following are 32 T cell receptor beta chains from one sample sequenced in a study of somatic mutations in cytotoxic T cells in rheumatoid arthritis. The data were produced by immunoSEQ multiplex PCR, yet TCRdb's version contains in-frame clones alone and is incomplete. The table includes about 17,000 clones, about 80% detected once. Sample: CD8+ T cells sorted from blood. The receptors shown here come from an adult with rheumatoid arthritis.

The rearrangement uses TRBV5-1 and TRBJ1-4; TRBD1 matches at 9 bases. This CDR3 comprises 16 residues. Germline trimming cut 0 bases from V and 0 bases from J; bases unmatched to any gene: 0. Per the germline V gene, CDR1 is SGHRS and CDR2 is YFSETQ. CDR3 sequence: CASSLGDRATNEKLFF. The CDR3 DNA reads TGCGCCAGCAGCTTGGGGGACAGGGCAACTAATGAAAAACTGTTTTTT.

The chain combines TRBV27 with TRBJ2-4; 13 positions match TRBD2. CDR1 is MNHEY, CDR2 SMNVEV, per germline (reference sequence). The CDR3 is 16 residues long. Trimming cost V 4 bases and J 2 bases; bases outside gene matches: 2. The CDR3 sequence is CASSSGLAGSKNIQYF. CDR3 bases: TGTGCCAGCAGTTCGGGACTAGCGGGATCCAAAAACATTCAGTACTTC.

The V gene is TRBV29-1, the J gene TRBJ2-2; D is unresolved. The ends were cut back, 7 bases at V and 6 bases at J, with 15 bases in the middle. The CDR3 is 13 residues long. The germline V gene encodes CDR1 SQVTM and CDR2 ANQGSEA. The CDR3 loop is CSGQLGNAGELFF. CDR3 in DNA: TGCAGCGGCCAACTCGGTAATGCCGGGGAGCTGTTTTTT.

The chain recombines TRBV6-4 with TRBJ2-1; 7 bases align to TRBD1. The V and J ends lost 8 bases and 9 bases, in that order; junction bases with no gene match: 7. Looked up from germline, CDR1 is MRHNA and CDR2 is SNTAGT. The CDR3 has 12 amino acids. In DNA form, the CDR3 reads TGTGCCAGCCGTCAGGGGGAATCTGAGCAGTTCTTC. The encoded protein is CASRQGESEQFF.

CDR3 sequence reads: CASSYSAGTGANVLTF. In nucleotides, the CDR3 is TGTGCCAGCAGTTACTCCGCAGGGACGGGGGCCAACGTCCTGACTTTC. The V and J genes are TRBV6-5 and TRBJ2-6; either TRBD1 or TRBD2 may supply D (5 bases each). Trimming cost V 0 bases and J 4 bases, with 10 bases left between them. Germline lookup yields CDR1 MNHEY and CDR2 SVGAGI. This CDR3 has 16 amino acids.

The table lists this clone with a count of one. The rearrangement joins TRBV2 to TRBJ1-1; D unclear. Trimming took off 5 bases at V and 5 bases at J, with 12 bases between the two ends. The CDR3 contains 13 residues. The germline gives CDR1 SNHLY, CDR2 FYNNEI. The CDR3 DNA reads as TGTGCCAGCAGTCACGATTCTGGGACTGAAGCTTTCTTT. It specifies CASSHDSGTEAFF.

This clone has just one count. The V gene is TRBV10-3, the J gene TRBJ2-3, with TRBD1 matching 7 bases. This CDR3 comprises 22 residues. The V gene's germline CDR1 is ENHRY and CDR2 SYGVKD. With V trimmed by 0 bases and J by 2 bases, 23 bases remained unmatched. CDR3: CAISESVDRDHSLSLYTDTQYF. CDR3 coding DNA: TGTGCCATCAGTGAGTCGGTAGACAGGGATCATAGCCTATCTCTTTACACAGATACGCAGTATTTT.

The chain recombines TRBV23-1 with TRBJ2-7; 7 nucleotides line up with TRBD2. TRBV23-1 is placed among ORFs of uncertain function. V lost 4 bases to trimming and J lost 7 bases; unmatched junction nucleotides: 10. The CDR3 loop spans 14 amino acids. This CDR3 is CASSRQGSSGEQYF. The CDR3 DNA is TGCGCCAGCAGTCGCCAAGGGTCTAGCGGAGAGCAGTACTTC.

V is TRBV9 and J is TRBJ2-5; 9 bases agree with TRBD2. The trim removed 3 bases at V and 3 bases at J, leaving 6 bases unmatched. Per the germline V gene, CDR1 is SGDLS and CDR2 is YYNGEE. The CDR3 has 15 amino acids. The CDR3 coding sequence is TGTGCCAGCAGCGCAACGACTAGCGGAGAAGAGACCCAGTACTTC. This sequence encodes CASSATTSGEETQYF.

CDR3 DNA sequence: TGCGCCAGCAGCCAAGGTGTGGGCTCTGGGGCCAACGTCCTGACTTTC. Translated, it gives CASSQGVGSGANVLTF. The rearrangement links TRBV4-3 to TRBJ2-6; D ambiguous. The CDR3 is made up of 16 amino acids. Trimming pared 1 base from V and 0 bases from J, leaving 7 bases between. CDR1 is LGHNA and CDR2 is YSLEER in the germline V gene.

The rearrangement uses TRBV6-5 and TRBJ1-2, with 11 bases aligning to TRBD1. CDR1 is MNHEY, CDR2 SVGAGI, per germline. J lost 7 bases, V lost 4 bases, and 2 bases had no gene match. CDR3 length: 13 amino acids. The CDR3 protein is CASSWDRGSGYTF. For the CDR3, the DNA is TGTGCCAGCAGTTGGGACAGGGGGTCTGGCTACACCTTC.

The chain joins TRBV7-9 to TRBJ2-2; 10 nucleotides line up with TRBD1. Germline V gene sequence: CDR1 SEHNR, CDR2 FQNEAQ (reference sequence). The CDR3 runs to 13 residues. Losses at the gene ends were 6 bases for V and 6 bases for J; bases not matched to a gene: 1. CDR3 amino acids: CASRTGGSGELFF. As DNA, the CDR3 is TGTGCCAGCAGGACAGGGGGCTCCGGGGAGCTGTTTTTT.

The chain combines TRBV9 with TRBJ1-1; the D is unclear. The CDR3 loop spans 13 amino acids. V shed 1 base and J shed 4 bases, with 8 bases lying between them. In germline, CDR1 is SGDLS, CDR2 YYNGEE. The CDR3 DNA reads TGTGCCAGCAGCGTACTCTGGGGCACTGAAGCTTTCTTT. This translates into CASSVLWGTEAFF.

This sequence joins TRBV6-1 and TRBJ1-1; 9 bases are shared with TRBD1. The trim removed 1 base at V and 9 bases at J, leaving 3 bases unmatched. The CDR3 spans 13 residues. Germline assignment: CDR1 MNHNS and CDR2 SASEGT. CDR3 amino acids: CASSEVGQGQAFF. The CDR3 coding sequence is TGTGCCAGCAGTGAAGTCGGACAGGGGCAAGCTTTCTTT.

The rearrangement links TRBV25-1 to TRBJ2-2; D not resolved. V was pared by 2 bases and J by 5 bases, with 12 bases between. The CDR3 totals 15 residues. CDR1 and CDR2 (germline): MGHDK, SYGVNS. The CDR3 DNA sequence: TGTGCCAGCAGTGAACGGAAGTTTCGGACCGGGGAGCTGTTTTTT. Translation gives CASSERKFRTGELFF.

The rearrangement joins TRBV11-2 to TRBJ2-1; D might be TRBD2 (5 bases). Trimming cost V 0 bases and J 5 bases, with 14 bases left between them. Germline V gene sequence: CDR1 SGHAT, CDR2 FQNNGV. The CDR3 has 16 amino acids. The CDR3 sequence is CASSLDEGRQNNEQFF. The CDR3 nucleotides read TGTGCCAGCAGCTTAGATGAGGGCAGGCAAAACAATGAGCAGTTCTTC.

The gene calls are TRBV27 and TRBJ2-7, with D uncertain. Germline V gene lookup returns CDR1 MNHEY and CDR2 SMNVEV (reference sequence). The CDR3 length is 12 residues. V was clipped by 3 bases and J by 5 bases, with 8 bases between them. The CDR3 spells CASSFLGDEQYF. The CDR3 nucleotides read TGTGCCAGCAGTTTCCTTGGTGACGAGCAGTACTTC.

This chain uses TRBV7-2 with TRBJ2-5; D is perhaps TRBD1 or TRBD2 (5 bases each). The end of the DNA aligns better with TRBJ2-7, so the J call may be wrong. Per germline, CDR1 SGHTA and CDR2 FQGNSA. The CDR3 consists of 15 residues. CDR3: CATAWEQGYSYEQYF. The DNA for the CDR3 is TGTGCCACGGCTTGGGAGCAGGGATACTCCTACGAGCAGTACTTC.

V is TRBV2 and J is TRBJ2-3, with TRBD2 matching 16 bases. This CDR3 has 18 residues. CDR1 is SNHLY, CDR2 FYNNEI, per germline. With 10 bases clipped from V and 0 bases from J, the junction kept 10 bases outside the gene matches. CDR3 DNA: TGTGCCACCCCCCCGGGACTAGCGGGAGGGCCAAGCACAGATACGCAGTATTTT. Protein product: CATPPGLAGGPSTDTQYF.

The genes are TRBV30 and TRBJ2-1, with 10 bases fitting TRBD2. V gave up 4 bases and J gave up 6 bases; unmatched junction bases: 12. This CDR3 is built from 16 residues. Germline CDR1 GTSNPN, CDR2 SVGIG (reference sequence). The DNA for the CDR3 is TGTGCCTGGAACGGGTGGAGCGGGAGGGCCGTCAATGAGCAGTTCTTC. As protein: CAWNGWSGRAVNEQFF.

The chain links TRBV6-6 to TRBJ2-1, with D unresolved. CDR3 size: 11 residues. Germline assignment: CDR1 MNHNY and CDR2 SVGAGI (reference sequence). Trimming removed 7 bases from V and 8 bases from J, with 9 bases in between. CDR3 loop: CASNGRDEQFF. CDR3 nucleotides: TGTGCCAGCAATGGTAGGGATGAGCAGTTCTTC.

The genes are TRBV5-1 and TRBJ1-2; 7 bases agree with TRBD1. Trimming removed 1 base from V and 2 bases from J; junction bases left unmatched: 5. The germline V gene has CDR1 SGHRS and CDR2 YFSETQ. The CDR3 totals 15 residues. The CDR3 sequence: CASSLTGTANYGYTF. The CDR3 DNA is TGCGCCAGCAGCTTGACCGGGACAGCGAACTATGGCTACACCTTC.

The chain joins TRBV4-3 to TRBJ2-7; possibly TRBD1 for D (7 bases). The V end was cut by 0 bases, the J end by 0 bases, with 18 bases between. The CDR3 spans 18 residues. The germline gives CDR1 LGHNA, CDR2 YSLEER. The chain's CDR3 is CASSQDNGGQRSSYEQYF. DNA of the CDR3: TGCGCCAGCAGCCAAGATAACGGGGGACAGAGGAGCTCCTACGAGCAGTACTTC.

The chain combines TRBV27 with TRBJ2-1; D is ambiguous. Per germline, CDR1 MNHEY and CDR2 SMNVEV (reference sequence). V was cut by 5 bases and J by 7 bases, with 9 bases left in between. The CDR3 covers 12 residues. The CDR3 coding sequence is TGTGCCAGCAGTCCCAATGGAAATGAGCAGTTCTTC. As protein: CASSPNGNEQFF.

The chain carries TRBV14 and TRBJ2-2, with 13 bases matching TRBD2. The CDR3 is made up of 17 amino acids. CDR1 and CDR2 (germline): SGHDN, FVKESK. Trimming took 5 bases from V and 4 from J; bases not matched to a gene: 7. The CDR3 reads CASSYGLAGARTGELFF. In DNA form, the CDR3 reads TGTGCCAGCAGCTATGGACTAGCGGGGGCCCGCACCGGGGAGCTGTTTTTT.

The CDR3 region is CASSFFVGQGLANEQFF. As DNA, the CDR3 is TGTGCCAGCAGCTTTTTCGTGGGACAGGGGTTGGCCAATGAGCAGTTCTTC. This chain joins TRBV7-8 and TRBJ2-1, with 10 positions matching TRBD1. V was clipped by 3 bases and J by 6 bases; unmatched bases: 11. Germline V lookup: CDR1 SGHVS, CDR2 FQNEAQ. The CDR3 covers 17 residues.

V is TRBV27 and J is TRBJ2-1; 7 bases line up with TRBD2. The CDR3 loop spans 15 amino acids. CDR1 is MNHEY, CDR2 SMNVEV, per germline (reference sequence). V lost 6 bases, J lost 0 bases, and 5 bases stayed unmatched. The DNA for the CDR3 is TGTGCCAGCAGCACGCGGGGGAGCTCCTACAATGAGCAGTTCTTC. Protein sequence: CASSTRGSSYNEQFF.

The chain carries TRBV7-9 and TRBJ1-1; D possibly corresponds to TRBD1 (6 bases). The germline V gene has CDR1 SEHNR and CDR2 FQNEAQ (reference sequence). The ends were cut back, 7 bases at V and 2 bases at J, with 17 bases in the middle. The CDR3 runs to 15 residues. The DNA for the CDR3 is TGTGCCAGCACCCAAGGGGGGCTGGGAAACACTGAAGCTTTCTTT. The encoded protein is CASTQGGLGNTEAFF.

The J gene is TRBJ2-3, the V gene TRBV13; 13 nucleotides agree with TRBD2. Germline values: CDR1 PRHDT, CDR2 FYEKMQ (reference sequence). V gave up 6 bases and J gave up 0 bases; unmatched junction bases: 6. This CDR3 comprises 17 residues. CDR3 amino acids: CASSGGLAGWSTDTQYF. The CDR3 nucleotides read TGTGCCAGCAGTGGGGGACTAGCGGGATGGAGCACAGATACGCAGTATTTT.

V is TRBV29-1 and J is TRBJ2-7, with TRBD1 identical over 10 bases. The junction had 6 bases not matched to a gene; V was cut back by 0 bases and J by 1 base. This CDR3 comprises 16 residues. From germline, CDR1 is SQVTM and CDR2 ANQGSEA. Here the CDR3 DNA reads TGCAGCGTTGAAGAACCGGGACAGGGGAAATCCTACGAGCAGTACTTC. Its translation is CSVEEPGQGKSYEQYF.

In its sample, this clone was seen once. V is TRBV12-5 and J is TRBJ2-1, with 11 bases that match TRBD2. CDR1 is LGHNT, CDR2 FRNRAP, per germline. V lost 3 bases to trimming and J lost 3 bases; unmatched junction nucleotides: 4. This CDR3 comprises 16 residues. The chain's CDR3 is CASGLGGLAVYNEQFF. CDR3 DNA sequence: TGTGCTAGTGGTTTAGGGGGACTAGCGGTCTACAATGAGCAGTTCTTC.

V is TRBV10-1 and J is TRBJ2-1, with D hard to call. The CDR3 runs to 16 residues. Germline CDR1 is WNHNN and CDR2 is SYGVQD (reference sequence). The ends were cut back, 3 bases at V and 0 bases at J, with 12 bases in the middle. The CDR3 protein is CASSDPVASSYNEQFF. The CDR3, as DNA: TGCGCCAGCAGTGATCCGGTGGCTAGCTCCTACAATGAGCAGTTCTTC.